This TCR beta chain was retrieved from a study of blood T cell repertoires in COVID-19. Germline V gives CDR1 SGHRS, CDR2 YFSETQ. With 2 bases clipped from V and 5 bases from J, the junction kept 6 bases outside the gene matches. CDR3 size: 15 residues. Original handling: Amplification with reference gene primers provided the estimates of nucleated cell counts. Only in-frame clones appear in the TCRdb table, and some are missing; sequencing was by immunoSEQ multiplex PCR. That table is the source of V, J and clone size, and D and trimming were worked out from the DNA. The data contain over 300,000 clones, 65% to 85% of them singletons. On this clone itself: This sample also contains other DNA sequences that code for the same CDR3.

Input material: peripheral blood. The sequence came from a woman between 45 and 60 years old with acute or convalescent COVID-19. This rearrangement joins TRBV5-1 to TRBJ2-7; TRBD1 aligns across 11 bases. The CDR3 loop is CASSFSGTGGDEQYV. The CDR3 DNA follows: TGCGCCAGCAGCTTCTCCGGGACAGGGGGGGACGAGCAGTACGTC.